Listed below are T cell receptor beta chains from one sample, sequenced in a study of shared clonotypes between healthy human individuals. Some clones are missing from TCRdb's copy, which holds only in-frame ones; the method was immunoSEQ multiplex PCR. The repertoire has 2 million to 2.5 million clones, more than 85% of them found once; the top ten carry 0.35% to 0.45%. Material: naive CD4+ T cells from PBMCs. These receptors all come from a man younger than 30 in good health. Some clones in this sample may be carry-over from other donors' samples. CDR3s include the opening cysteine and the closing phenylalanine or tryptophan. Fields, in order: D gene, V gene, J gene, clone size, CDR3 protein, CDR3 DNA. A D gene is named only where the DNA matches it firmly. Clone size is not always given. Where it is, it says once, few, many or a class for expanded clones.

D gene: .
V gene: TRBV25-1
J gene: TRBJ1-1
clone size: .
CDR3 protein: CASSRPGHTEAFF
CDR3 DNA: TGTGCCAGCAGTCGTCCGGGTCACACTGAAGCTTTCTTT

D gene: .
V gene: TRBV11-3
J gene: TRBJ2-1
clone size: .
CDR3 protein: CASSLVPPRGSYNEQFF
CDR3 DNA: TGTGCCAGCAGCTTAGTTCCTCCCCGGGGGAGCTACAATGAGCAGTTCTTC

D gene: TRBD1
V gene: TRBV14
J gene: TRBJ1-5
clone size: few
CDR3 protein: CASSQGQGAREQPQHF
CDR3 DNA: TGTGCCAGCAGCCAAGGACAGGGGGCGAGGGAACAGCCCCAGCATTTT

D gene: .
V gene: TRBV28
J gene: TRBJ1-2
clone size: .
CDR3 protein: CASSLRGDNYGYTF
CDR3 DNA: TGTGCCAGCAGTTTACGAGGCGATAACTATGGCTACACCTTC

D gene: .
V gene: TRBV4-3
J gene: TRBJ2-6
clone size: .
CDR3 protein: CASSPDLQGSYSGANVLTF
CDR3 DNA: TGCGCCAGCAGCCCAGACCTCCAGGGCTCTTACTCTGGGGCCAACGTCCTGACTTTC

D gene: .
V gene: TRBV7-2
J gene: TRBJ2-1
clone size: .
CDR3 protein: CASSFLTGLGNEQFF
CDR3 DNA: TGTGCCAGCAGCTTCCTGACAGGTTTGGGGAATGAGCAGTTCTTC

D gene: .
V gene: TRBV28
J gene: TRBJ2-1
clone size: .
CDR3 protein: CASSLPRYNEQFF
CDR3 DNA: TGTGCCAGCAGTTTGCCTAGATACAATGAGCAGTTCTTC

D gene: TRBD1
V gene: TRBV10-3
J gene: TRBJ2-6
clone size: .
CDR3 protein: CAISDLFTGGGGANVLTF
CDR3 DNA: TGTGCCATCAGTGATTTATTTACAGGGGGCGGTGGGGCCAACGTCCTGACTTTC

D gene: TRBD2
V gene: TRBV9
J gene: TRBJ2-2
clone size: .
CDR3 protein: CASSLRLAGAGELFF
CDR3 DNA: TGTGCCAGCAGCCTCAGACTAGCGGGCGCCGGGGAGCTGTTTTTT

D gene: TRBD2
V gene: TRBV14
J gene: TRBJ2-1
clone size: once
CDR3 protein: CASSRPGLAGNNEQFF
CDR3 DNA: TGTGCCAGCAGCCGCCCGGGACTAGCGGGAAACAATGAGCAGTTCTTC

D gene: TRBD1
V gene: TRBV5-3
J gene: TRBJ2-3
clone size: .
CDR3 protein: CARRPGTGGFNPQYF
CDR3 DNA: TGTGCCAGAAGGCCCGGGACAGGGGGCTTTAATCCGCAGTATTTT

D gene: TRBD1
V gene: TRBV2
J gene: TRBJ1-1
clone size: few
CDR3 protein: CASRYGQGSEAFF
CDR3 DNA: TGTGCCAGCCGTTATGGACAGGGGAGTGAAGCTTTCTTT

D gene: TRBD1
V gene: TRBV6-4
J gene: TRBJ2-1
clone size: .
CDR3 protein: CASSGQGAYNEQFF
CDR3 DNA: TGTGCCAGCAGTGGGCAGGGGGCGTACAATGAGCAGTTCTTC

D gene: .
V gene: TRBV25-1
J gene: TRBJ2-1
clone size: .
CDR3 protein: CASSATKGGASNEQFF
CDR3 DNA: TGTGCCAGCAGTGCAACAAAGGGGGGGGCGAGTAATGAGCAGTTCTTC

D gene: .
V gene: TRBV7-6
J gene: TRBJ1-3
clone size: .
CDR3 protein: CASSPTGQSGNTIYF
CDR3 DNA: TGTGCCAGCAGCCCCACGGGCCAGTCTGGAAACACCATATATTTT

D gene: .
V gene: TRBV7-9
J gene: TRBJ2-4
clone size: .
CDR3 protein: CASSFGGVAKNIQYF
CDR3 DNA: TGTGCCAGCAGCTTCGGAGGGGTAGCCAAAAACATTCAGTACTTC

D gene: .
V gene: TRBV5-1
J gene: TRBJ1-5
clone size: .
CDR3 protein: CASRPSEKYSNQPQHF
CDR3 DNA: TGCGCCAGCAGGCCCAGCGAGAAGTATAGCAATCAGCCCCAGCATTTT

D gene: TRBD1
V gene: TRBV5-1
J gene: TRBJ2-2
clone size: .
CDR3 protein: CASSAGTGRSGELFF
CDR3 DNA: TGCGCCAGCAGCGCCGGGACAGGGCGTTCCGGGGAGCTGTTTTTT

D gene: .
V gene: TRBV5-1
J gene: TRBJ2-7
clone size: .
CDR3 protein: CASSLFRASYEQYF
CDR3 DNA: TGCGCCAGCAGCTTGTTTCGGGCTTCCTACGAGCAGTACTTC

D gene: TRBD1
V gene: TRBV6-5
J gene: TRBJ2-7
clone size: .
CDR3 protein: CASRSTGALEQYF
CDR3 DNA: TGTGCCAGCAGATCTACAGGGGCCCTCGAGCAGTACTTC

D gene: .
V gene: TRBV4-2
J gene: TRBJ1-4
clone size: .
CDR3 protein: CASSPPQGTNEKLFF
CDR3 DNA: TGTGCCAGCAGCCCCCCGCAGGGGACTAATGAAAAACTGTTTTTT

D gene: .
V gene: TRBV18
J gene: TRBJ1-1
clone size: .
CDR3 protein: CASSGGSPNTEAFF
CDR3 DNA: TGTGCCAGCTCAGGTGGAAGTCCGAACACTGAAGCTTTCTTT

D gene: .
V gene: TRBV5-8
J gene: TRBJ1-4
clone size: .
CDR3 protein: CASSFGASGKTNEKLFF
CDR3 DNA: TGTGCCAGCAGCTTCGGGGCGTCGGGGAAGACTAATGAAAAACTGTTTTTT

D gene: .
V gene: TRBV29-1
J gene: TRBJ2-3
clone size: .
CDR3 protein: CSVEGFREQGDTQYF
CDR3 DNA: TGCAGCGTTGAGGGTTTTCGGGAGCAGGGAGATACGCAGTATTTT

D gene: .
V gene: TRBV11-2
J gene: TRBJ2-5
clone size: .
CDR3 protein: CASSDPRETQYF
CDR3 DNA: TGTGCCAGCAGCGATCCCAGGGAGACCCAGTACTTC

D gene: TRBD1
V gene: TRBV7-2
J gene: TRBJ1-2
clone size: .
CDR3 protein: CASSLSAGQVFYGYTF
CDR3 DNA: TGTGCCAGCAGCTTATCCGCGGGACAGGTTTTCTATGGCTACACCTTC

D gene: .
V gene: TRBV7-2
J gene: TRBJ1-2
clone size: .
CDR3 protein: CASSALGAEQYGYTF
CDR3 DNA: TGTGCCAGCAGCGCCCTCGGAGCAGAGCAGTATGGCTACACCTTC

D gene: .
V gene: TRBV19
J gene: TRBJ2-7
clone size: .
CDR3 protein: CASSIYPPTRRGPTYEQYF
CDR3 DNA: TGTGCCAGTAGTATATACCCCCCCACTCGGAGGGGCCCCACCTACGAGCAGTACTTC

D gene: .
V gene: TRBV28
J gene: TRBJ2-7
clone size: .
CDR3 protein: CASRRPGGSSYEQYF
CDR3 DNA: TGTGCCAGCAGAAGACCTGGGGGCTCCTCCTACGAGCAGTACTTC

D gene: .
V gene: TRBV6-6
J gene: TRBJ2-4
clone size: .
CDR3 protein: CASSPGVNIQYF
CDR3 DNA: TGTGCCAGCAGTCCCGGGGTGAACATTCAGTACTTC

D gene: .
V gene: TRBV7-2
J gene: TRBJ1-5
clone size: .
CDR3 protein: CASSLVRTAYQPQHF
CDR3 DNA: TGTGCCAGCAGCTTAGTTAGGACGGCCTATCAGCCCCAGCATTTT

D gene: .
V gene: TRBV20-1
J gene: TRBJ1-4
clone size: few
CDR3 protein: CSASRGEKLFF
CDR3 DNA: TGCAGTGCTAGCCGGGGGGAAAAACTGTTTTTT

D gene: TRBD1
V gene: TRBV28
J gene: TRBJ1-5
clone size: .
CDR3 protein: CASSNGQGRGQPQHF
CDR3 DNA: TGTGCCAGCAGCAACGGACAGGGGCGCGGTCAGCCCCAGCATTTT

D gene: .
V gene: TRBV6-5
J gene: TRBJ2-3
clone size: .
CDR3 protein: CASKRGTRSTDTQYF
CDR3 DNA: TGTGCCAGCAAGAGGGGGACACGAAGCACAGATACGCAGTATTTT

D gene: .
V gene: TRBV13
J gene: TRBJ1-3
clone size: .
CDR3 protein: CASSLGLGASGNTIYF
CDR3 DNA: TGTGCCAGCAGCTTAGGCCTGGGGGCCTCTGGAAACACCATATATTTT

D gene: TRBD1
V gene: TRBV11-3
J gene: TRBJ2-2
clone size: .
CDR3 protein: CASSTGQGGTGELFF
CDR3 DNA: TGTGCCAGCAGCACGGGACAGGGAGGCACCGGGGAGCTGTTTTTT

D gene: .
V gene: TRBV27
J gene: TRBJ2-5
clone size: .
CDR3 protein: CASSYQETQYF
CDR3 DNA: TGTGCCAGCAGTTATCAAGAGACCCAGTACTTC

D gene: .
V gene: TRBV5-1
J gene: TRBJ1-3
clone size: .
CDR3 protein: CASSLAPGDGNTIYF
CDR3 DNA: TGCGCCAGCAGCTTGGCCCCTGGTGACGGAAACACCATATATTTT

D gene: .
V gene: TRBV28
J gene: TRBJ2-1
clone size: .
CDR3 protein: CASSLPSYNEQFF
CDR3 DNA: TGTGCCAGCAGTTTACCCAGCTACAATGAGCAGTTCTTC

D gene: TRBD1
V gene: TRBV6-1
J gene: TRBJ1-4
clone size: .
CDR3 protein: CASGYRGAYEKLFF
CDR3 DNA: TGTGCCAGCGGGTACAGGGGGGCGTATGAAAAACTGTTTTTT

D gene: .
V gene: TRBV5-6
J gene: TRBJ2-3
clone size: .
CDR3 protein: CASQAYADTQYF
CDR3 DNA: TGTGCCAGCCAGGCTTATGCAGATACGCAGTATTTT

D gene: .
V gene: TRBV5-4
J gene: TRBJ2-7
clone size: .
CDR3 protein: CASSHGGLSYSYEQYF
CDR3 DNA: TGTGCCAGCAGCCATGGGGGACTCTCTTACTCCTACGAGCAGTACTTC

D gene: .
V gene: TRBV5-4
J gene: TRBJ1-1
clone size: .
CDR3 protein: CASSLYGTEEAFF
CDR3 DNA: TGTGCCAGCAGCTTATACGGGACTGAGGAAGCTTTCTTT

D gene: .
V gene: TRBV28
J gene: TRBJ1-1
clone size: .
CDR3 protein: CASNPGLGGVLYEAFF
CDR3 DNA: TGTGCCAGCAACCCCGGGTTAGGGGGAGTTCTGTATGAAGCTTTCTTT

D gene: .
V gene: TRBV4-2
J gene: TRBJ2-7
clone size: .
CDR3 protein: CASSQTRQPLGEQYF
CDR3 DNA: TGTGCCAGCAGCCAAACCCGACAGCCTCTCGGCGAGCAGTACTTC

D gene: .
V gene: TRBV2
J gene: TRBJ1-5
clone size: once
CDR3 protein: CASSERLGNQPQHF
CDR3 DNA: TGTGCCAGCAGTGAGAGGTTGGGAAATCAGCCCCAGCATTTT

D gene: .
V gene: TRBV9
J gene: TRBJ1-2
clone size: once
CDR3 protein: CASSPNGVSDYGYTF
CDR3 DNA: TGTGCCAGCAGCCCCAACGGGGTATCCGACTATGGCTACACCTTC

D gene: TRBD1
V gene: TRBV27
J gene: TRBJ2-7
clone size: .
CDR3 protein: CASIKDRDAHEQYF
CDR3 DNA: TGTGCCAGCATAAAGGACAGGGATGCCCACGAGCAGTACTTC

D gene: .
V gene: TRBV29-1
J gene: TRBJ2-5
clone size: .
CDR3 protein: CSVEVQETQYF
CDR3 DNA: TGCAGCGTTGAAGTTCAAGAGACCCAGTACTTC

D gene: .
V gene: TRBV7-9
J gene: TRBJ2-2
clone size: .
CDR3 protein: CASSRAGSLGTGELFF
CDR3 DNA: TGTGCCAGCAGCCGCGCCGGGAGTTTGGGCACCGGGGAGCTGTTTTTT

D gene: TRBD1
V gene: TRBV18
J gene: TRBJ1-2
clone size: .
CDR3 protein: CASSPGTGGSYGYTF
CDR3 DNA: TGTGCCAGCTCACCAGGGACAGGGGGTAGCTATGGCTACACCTTC

D gene: .
V gene: TRBV2
J gene: TRBJ1-1
clone size: .
CDR3 protein: CASRIRTVNTEAFF
CDR3 DNA: TGTGCCAGCAGAATTAGAACAGTGAACACTGAAGCTTTCTTT

D gene: .
V gene: TRBV27
J gene: TRBJ2-7
clone size: .
CDR3 protein: CASSFGGTPYEQYF
CDR3 DNA: TGTGCCAGCAGTTTTGGCGGAACCCCCTACGAGCAGTACTTC

D gene: TRBD1
V gene: TRBV5-1
J gene: TRBJ2-2
clone size: once
CDR3 protein: CASSVGQGGGELFF
CDR3 DNA: TGCGCCAGCAGCGTAGGACAGGGCGGCGGGGAGCTGTTTTTT

D gene: TRBD2
V gene: TRBV5-1
J gene: TRBJ2-1
clone size: once
CDR3 protein: CASSPLAEAHVEQFF
CDR3 DNA: TGCGCCAGCAGCCCTCTAGCGGAGGCGCACGTTGAGCAGTTCTTC

D gene: .
V gene: TRBV6-1
J gene: TRBJ1-1
clone size: .
CDR3 protein: CASSEVQMNTEAFF
CDR3 DNA: TGTGCCAGCAGTGAAGTTCAGATGAACACTGAAGCTTTCTTT

D gene: TRBD2
V gene: TRBV6-4
J gene: TRBJ2-7
clone size: .
CDR3 protein: CASPTSGSYEQYF
CDR3 DNA: TGTGCCAGCCCGACTAGCGGCTCCTACGAGCAGTACTTC

D gene: .
V gene: TRBV9
J gene: TRBJ1-3
clone size: few
CDR3 protein: CASSVGKGEGNTIYF
CDR3 DNA: TGTGCCAGCAGCGTAGGAAAAGGGGAAGGAAACACCATATATTTT

D gene: TRBD2
V gene: TRBV30
J gene: TRBJ2-1
clone size: .
CDR3 protein: CAWSVGRAGGHYNEQFF
CDR3 DNA: TGTGCCTGGAGTGTAGGTAGGGCGGGAGGCCACTACAATGAGCAGTTCTTC

D gene: .
V gene: TRBV20-1
J gene: TRBJ2-5
clone size: .
CDR3 protein: CSARPQETQYF
CDR3 DNA: TGCAGTGCTAGACCTCAAGAGACCCAGTACTTC